The clone carrying this TCR beta chain was seen ten or more times. Its antigen is unidentified. There are 13 residues in the CDR3. V lost 6 bases, J lost 3 bases, and 4 bases stayed unmatched. Looked up from germline, CDR1 is DFQATT and CDR2 is SNEGSKA (reference sequence). TCRdb ran MiXCR on the RT-PCR reads and lists one entry per CDR3 protein. The sample records hundreds of thousands of distinct CDR3 sequences, 12% to 15% being singletons. The data were obtained in a study of response to subunit inactivated influenza vaccine. Findings of the study overall: The authors offered the suggestion that each seasonal influenza vaccination recruits few new T cells.

This receptor was identified in a man aged 45 to 65 who received an inactivated influenza vaccine. The input for sequencing was PBMCs from blood, taken 14 days before vaccination. The rearrangement links TRBV20-1 to TRBJ2-3; 9 nucleotides agree with TRBD1. CDR3 nucleotide sequence: TGCAGTGCCTACGGGACAGGGACAGATACGCAGTATTTT. This sequence encodes CSAYGTGTDTQYF.